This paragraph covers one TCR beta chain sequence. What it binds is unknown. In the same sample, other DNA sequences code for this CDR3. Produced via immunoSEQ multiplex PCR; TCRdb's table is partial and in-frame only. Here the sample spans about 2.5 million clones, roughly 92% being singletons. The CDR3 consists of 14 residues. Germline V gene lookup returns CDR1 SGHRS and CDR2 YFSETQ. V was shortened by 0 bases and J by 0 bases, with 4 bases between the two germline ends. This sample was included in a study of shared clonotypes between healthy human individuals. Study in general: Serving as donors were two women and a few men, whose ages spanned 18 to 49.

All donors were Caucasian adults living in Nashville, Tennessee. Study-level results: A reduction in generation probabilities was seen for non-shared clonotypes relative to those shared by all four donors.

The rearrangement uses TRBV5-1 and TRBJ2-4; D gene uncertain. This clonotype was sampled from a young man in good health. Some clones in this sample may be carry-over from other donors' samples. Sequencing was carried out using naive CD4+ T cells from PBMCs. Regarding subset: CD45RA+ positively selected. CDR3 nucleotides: TGCGCCAGCAGCTTGGGACTAGCCAAAAACATTCAGTACTTC. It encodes CASSLGLAKNIQYF.